This TCR beta chain was observed in a study of blood T cell repertoires in COVID-19. About the research overall: PBMCs, B-cell-depleted T cells, or T cells were the source of the cDNA or gDNA that made up the material.

This study enrolled people aged roughly 18 to 90 from under 25 US geographic areas. Researchers sorted participants into cohorts using their self-reported clinical history. In Cohort 3, a recovered donor had either two negative PCRs, clearance, or symptom resolution. The repertoire was sequenced with immunoSEQ multiplex PCR; TCRdb's copy has only in-frame clones and lacks some. The profile covers roughly 41,000 clones, with about 85% appearing a single time and under 4% taken by the ten largest. This CDR3 spans 16 amino acids. The germline V gene has CDR1 ENHRY and CDR2 SYGVKD. Trimming took off 0 bases at V and 6 bases at J, with 18 bases between the two ends.

The chain joins TRBV10-3 to TRBJ2-7, with a possible D match to TRBD2 (5 bases). This sequence originates from a woman aged 50 to 60 who had recovered from COVID-19. The sample was PBMCs or T cells enriched from blood (not recorded which). The CDR3 DNA follows: TGTGCCATCAGTGAGTCGAACGGGGTAACGTATGGCGAGCAGTACTTC. Translated, it gives CAISESNGVTYGEQYF.